This T cell receptor (beta chain) stems from a study of technical replicates of blood from a few donors. Here immunoSEQ multiplex PCR was the method, and the copy in TCRdb shows in-frame clones only, minus some. The sample gives approximately 78,000 clones, over 85% of which show up once; over 0.35% is in the top ten. Sequences were obtained from T cells isolated from PBMCs. The sequence derives from a human donor in good health.

The CDR3 DNA is TGTGCCAGCCCCTCAGGGGAGGGTAGCACAGATACGCAGTATTTT. Translated, it gives CASPSGEGSTDTQYF. The chain joins TRBV21-1 to TRBJ2-3; the table assigns TRBD2, which was not confirmed against the DNA. TRBV21-1 counts as a pseudogene. CDR3 size: 15 residues.